The rows below give T cell receptor beta chains drawn from one sample of a study of CD8 T cells in ankylosing spondylitis. Via MiXCR, TCRdb re-called the 5' RACE reads, giving one row per CDR3 protein. The sample includes a few hundred thousand distinct CDR3 sequences, 7.5% to 9% of them seen just once. Source material: blood, either unsorted or a sorted T cell fraction (not recorded which). The source is a male donor with ankylosing spondylitis. CDR3s include the opening cysteine and the closing phenylalanine or tryptophan. D genes are given only for firm matches. Some rows mark clone size as missing; the rest say once, few, many or name a class of expanded clone.

j_call | clone_size | v_call | d_call | cdr3_aa | cdr3_nt
TRBJ1-4 | - | TRBV7-9 | - | CASSSPPATNEKLFF | TGTGCCAGCAGCTCTCCCCCTGCAACTAATGAAAAACTGTTTTTT
TRBJ2-5 | few | TRBV7-2 | - | CASSLDKRETQYF | TGTGCCAGCAGCTTAGATAAACGAGAGACCCAGTACTTC
TRBJ2-3 | many | TRBV9 | - | CASSVEGRSTDTQYF | TGTGCCAGCAGCGTAGAGGGTCGAAGCACAGATACGCAGTATTTT
TRBJ1-2 | few | TRBV4-2 | TRBD1 | CASSPGQTNYGYTF | TGTGCCAGCAGCCCGGGACAGACTAACTATGGCTACACCTTC
TRBJ1-3 | few | TRBV7-9 | - | CASSLAWGALGNTIYF | TGTGCCAGCAGCTTAGCGTGGGGGGCGCTCGGAAACACCATATATTTT
TRBJ1-3 | many | TRBV28 | TRBD1 | CASSWGRPGQASGNTIYF | TGTGCCAGCAGTTGGGGGCGCCCGGGACAGGCCTCTGGAAACACCATATATTTT
TRBJ1-3 | many | TRBV18 | - | CASSPDDRLPGNTIYF | TGTGCCAGCTCACCAGATGACAGGCTCCCTGGAAACACCATATATTTT
TRBJ1-5 | few | TRBV7-2 | - | CASSLELNQPQHF | TGTGCCAGCAGCTTGGAACTGAATCAGCCCCAGCATTTT
TRBJ1-5 | - | TRBV20-1 | - | CSAYPTGGSNQPQHF | TGCAGTGCTTACCCTACTGGTGGAAGCAATCAGCCCCAGCATTTT
TRBJ2-7 | few | TRBV27 | - | CASSLKAGGGYEQYF | TGTGCCAGCAGTTTAAAGGCAGGGGGGGGCTACGAGCAGTACTTC